The entry below describes one TCR beta chain. Its antigen is not identified. This table comes from immunoSEQ multiplex PCR, and its TCRdb copy is limited to in-frame clones, with some not included. The sample carries more than 25,000 clones, approximately 85% recorded once. Germline loops: CDR1 MNHEY, CDR2 SMNVEV (reference sequence). V was clipped by 6 bases and J by 3 bases; unmatched bases: 1. The CDR3 totals 12 residues. These data belong to a study of OX40 agonist ivuxolimab in advanced cancers. If patients had autoimmune disease history or systemic immunosuppression, they were excluded. Study-wide findings and caveats: The investigators did not determine what antigen specificity the expanded peripheral T cells had.

The chain recombines TRBV27 with TRBJ2-7; 8 nucleotides line up with TRBD1. The starting material was CD4+ or CD8+ T cells sorted from blood, obtained in a trial of the OX40 agonist ivuxolimab. The sequence was collected from an adult with an advanced solid tumor such as melanoma, head and neck, liver or kidney cancer. The CDR3 sequence: CASSGQGYEQYF. Here the CDR3 DNA reads TGTGCCAGCAGCGGACAGGGCTACGAGCAGTACTTC.